The clone carrying this T cell receptor beta chain was seen only a few times. What it recognizes is unknown. The data originate from a study of identical twins. Study-level points and caveats: Twins shared out-of-frame alpha sequences with excess low generation probability. Beta out-of-frame twin sharing showed a weaker excess.

One entry per CDR3 protein, called by TCRdb with MiXCR from the 5' RACE reads. The table shows around 1.7 million distinct CDR3 sequences, with less than 40% occurring only once. Per germline, CDR1 ENHRY and CDR2 SYGVKD. The junction had 2 bases not matched to a gene; V was cut back by 4 bases and J by 6 bases. The CDR3 runs to 14 residues. The V call is TRBV10-3, the J call TRBJ2-1, with TRBD2 identical over 11 bases. The source of this sequence is a newborn girl in good health. Input material: cord blood. CDR3 residues: CAISVSGGANEQFF. The CDR3 DNA is TGTGCCATCAGTGTTAGCGGGGGGGCCAATGAGCAGTTCTTC.